This T cell receptor beta chain stems from a study of immune heterogeneity within non-small cell lung tumors. The V gene's germline CDR1 is LGHDT and CDR2 YNNKEL (reference sequence). This CDR3 spans 14 amino acids. Study-level results: Identical dominant CDR3 beta clonotypes showed recurrence across tumor sites within a patient, and site-unique high-frequency clones were also present.

Multiplex PCR amplified TCR beta CDR3 with 32 V and 13 J primers. TCRdb processed the multiplex PCR reads anew with MiXCR; each CDR3 protein has one entry. The repertoire holds thousands of distinct CDR3 sequences, with 27% as singletons. A note on this clonotype: Its antigen is still unknown. A read error may explain this, as a much larger clone is one base away.

Template came from bulk tumor genomic DNA, at roughly 610 ng per sample. Several biopsies were collected from each primary tumor during surgery. They were spaced as far apart as possible within the tumor mass. It was patients with untreated, newly diagnosed non-small cell lung cancer who underwent curative surgery. The clonotype was recovered from a man aged 60-69 years with non-small cell lung cancer. Sequenced: lung tumor tissue. The chain combines TRBV3-1 with TRBJ1-4; D is undetermined. The CDR3 spells CASSQSEGGEKLIF. The DNA for the CDR3 is TGTGCCAGCAGCCAAAGTGAAGGTGGAGAAAAACTGATTTTT.